Presented here are 16 T cell receptor beta chains from one specimen sequenced in a study of shared clonotypes between healthy human individuals. Assay: immunoSEQ multiplex PCR; the TCRdb copy retains only in-frame clones and omits some. Seen here are about 690,000 clones, about 92% observed once, and the top ten hold around a third. Input material: memory CD8+ T cells from PBMCs. Sample subset: CD45RO+ cells pooled with CCR7-negative TemRA cells. The receptors were gathered from a man aged 18-30 years in good health. Some clones in this sample may be carry-over from other donors' samples.

The genes are TRBV9 and TRBJ2-1, with 8 bases that match TRBD2. The CDR3 extends over 16 amino acids. J was trimmed by 7 bases and V by 3 bases; bases with no gene match: 12. Germline-derived CDR1 and CDR2 are SGDLS and YYNGEE. CDR3 region: CASSENLREAGNEQFF. The CDR3 nucleotides are TGTGCCAGCAGCGAAAACCTGCGGGAGGCGGGGAATGAGCAGTTCTTC. Supplemented by reference TRBV9 and TRBJ2-1, the full variable domain reads DSGVTQTPKHLITATGQRVTLRCSPRSGDLSVYWYQQSLDQGLQFLIQYYNGEERAKGNILERFSAQQFPDLHSELNLSSLELGDSALYFCASSENLREAGNEQFFGPGTRLTVL.

The rearrangement joins TRBV30 to TRBJ1-2; no definite D call. Germline loops: CDR1 GTSNPN, CDR2 SVGIG (reference sequence). This CDR3 is built from 13 residues. Trimming removed 2 bases at V and 7 bases at J, with 14 bases between. The CDR3 loop is CAWSPTLSGGYTF. The DNA for the CDR3 is TGTGCCTGGAGTCCTACGTTATCCGGTGGCTACACCTTC. Supplemented by reference TRBV30 and TRBJ1-2, the full variable domain reads SQTIHQWPATLVQPVGSPLSLECTVEGTSNPNLYWYRQAAGRGLQLLFYSVGIGQISSEVPQNLSASRPQDRQFILSSKKLLLSDSGFYLCAWSPTLSGGYTFGSGTRLTVV.

The chain is built from TRBV7-7 and TRBJ2-5; D unresolved. This CDR3 contains 15 residues. V lost 0 bases and J 5 bases, leaving 13 bases between the germline ends. The V gene's germline CDR1 is SSHAT and CDR2 FNYEAQ (reference sequence). CDR3 in DNA: TGTGCCAGCAGCTTAGCGTACCGGGTTTCGGAGACCCAGTACTTC. It is translated as CASSLAYRVSETQYF.

This chain connects TRBV10-3 to TRBJ2-2; tentatively, D is TRBD1 (6 bases). Trimming stripped 4 bases from V and 5 bases from J, with 23 bases between. This CDR3 contains 18 residues. The germline gives CDR1 ENHRY, CDR2 SYGVKD. In nucleotides, the CDR3 is TGTGCCATCAGTGGGCCGGACAGCCTTCAATCTCGGACCGGGGAGCTGTTTTTT. Translated, it gives CAISGPDSLQSRTGELFF.

The chain uses TRBV5-6 and TRBJ2-7, with D unresolved. Trimming stripped 0 bases from V and 1 base from J, with 8 bases between. Germline V gene lookup returns CDR1 SGHDT and CDR2 YYEEEE. This CDR3 has 14 residues. CDR3 nucleotide sequence: TGTGCCAGCAGCTTGGAAGTTATATCCTACGAGCAGTACTTC. This encodes CASSLEVISYEQYF.

The chain combines TRBV28 with TRBJ2-5; 12 nucleotides align to TRBD1. The CDR3 runs to 18 residues. V lost 2 bases and J lost 4; bases outside the gene matches: 11. Germline values: CDR1 MDHEN, CDR2 SYDVKM. CDR3 region: CASSLGWMGTGGGETQYF. The CDR3 DNA is TGTGCCAGCAGTTTAGGCTGGATGGGGACAGGGGGCGGAGAGACCCAGTACTTC. Together with reference TRBV28 and TRBJ2-5, the CDR3 gives the full variable domain: DVKVTQSSRYLVKRTGEKVFLECVQDMDHENMFWYRQDPGLGLRLIYFSYDVKMKEKGDIPEGYSVSREKKERFSLILESASTNQTSMYLCASSLGWMGTGGGETQYFGPGTRLLVL.

The chain couples TRBV28 to TRBJ2-2; possibly TRBD1 or TRBD2 for D (5 bases each). CDR3 size: 14 residues. Trimming removed 6 bases from V and 0 bases from J, with 8 bases in between. The germline CDR1 and CDR2 sequences are MDHEN and SYDVKM. CDR3 nucleotides: TGTGCCAGCAGGGGACGGCCGAACACCGGGGAGCTGTTTTTT. Translating gives CASRGRPNTGELFF.

The chain recombines TRBV27 with TRBJ2-3; D may correspond to TRBD1 or TRBD2 (5 bases each). The CDR3 has 16 residues. With 1 base removed from V and 1 base from J, the gap between germline ends came to 12 bases. CDR1 is MNHEY and CDR2 is SMNVEV in the germline V gene (reference sequence). The chain's CDR3 is CASSLWAGRGTDTQYF. The CDR3 bases are TGTGCCAGCAGTTTATGGGCAGGGAGAGGCACAGATACGCAGTATTTT.

V gene TRBV27 combines with J gene TRBJ2-7, with D possibly TRBD2 on 6 matching bases. CDR3 length equals 14 residues. V shed 5 bases and J shed 2 bases, with 13 bases lying between them. Germline V gene data show CDR1 as MNHEY and CDR2 as SMNVEV (reference sequence). In nucleotides, the CDR3 is TGTGCCAGCAGTAACTTAGCGGTTCCCTACGAGCAGTACTTC. Translation: CASSNLAVPYEQYF.

This chain uses TRBV9 with TRBJ2-1, with a possible D match to TRBD1 (6 bases). The V and J ends lost 3 bases and 8 bases respectively, with 21 bases between them. There are 16 residues in the CDR3. Germline V gene lookup returns CDR1 SGDLS and CDR2 YYNGEE. The DNA of the CDR3 is TGTGCCAGCAGCGCCGCCCCGGGACACTCAGGGGATGAGCAGTTCTTC. Translating it yields CASSAAPGHSGDEQFF.

The chain uses TRBV11-2 and TRBJ2-3, with 9 bases that match TRBD2. Germline CDR1 SGHAT, CDR2 FQNNGV. J lost 3 bases, V lost 1 base, and 5 bases had no gene match. The CDR3 extends over 16 amino acids. This chain's CDR3 is CASSLGLAGRTDTQYF. Written as DNA, the CDR3 is TGTGCCAGCAGCTTAGGTCTAGCGGGGCGGACAGATACGCAGTATTTT.

The chain employs TRBV9 and TRBJ2-7, with D possibly being TRBD2 (6 bases). Germline V gives CDR1 SGDLS, CDR2 YYNGEE. V was trimmed by 0 bases and J by 0 bases, leaving 19 bases between them. CDR3 size: 18 residues. The CDR3 DNA reads as TGTGCCAGCAGCGTAGGAGTTGGGAGTGGGCGGGACTCCTACGAGCAGTACTTC. Its protein is CASSVGVGSGRDSYEQYF.

This rearrangement joins TRBV27 to TRBJ2-1; 14 nucleotides match TRBD2. There are 20 residues in the CDR3. Germline loops: CDR1 MNHEY, CDR2 SMNVEV (reference sequence). The junction had 13 bases not matched to a gene; V was cut back by 4 bases and J by 2 bases. CDR3 nucleotides: TGTGCCAGCAGTTCACCCTTGGGACTAGCGGGAGAAGGGACCTACAATGAGCAGTTCTTC. Protein product: CASSSPLGLAGEGTYNEQFF.

The V gene is TRBV11-2, the J gene TRBJ2-7; D is tentatively TRBD1 or TRBD2 (5 bases each). The CDR3 contains 15 residues. Trimming removed 5 bases at V and 5 bases at J, with 19 bases between. Germline CDR1 reads SGHAT; CDR2 reads FQNNGV. This CDR3 reads CASSIPGPLGHEQYF. CDR3 bases: TGTGCCAGCAGCATACCGGGACCCCTGGGCCACGAGCAGTACTTC.

The gene calls are TRBV6-5 and TRBJ2-2; D is undetermined. The ends were cut back, 3 bases at V and 3 bases at J, with 5 bases in the middle. The V gene's germline CDR1 is MNHEY and CDR2 SVGAGI. The CDR3 contains 13 residues. The CDR3 sequence: CASSYVYTGELFF. The DNA for the CDR3 is TGTGCCAGCAGTTATGTATACACCGGGGAGCTGTTTTTT.

This chain joins TRBV4-3 and TRBJ2-1; D not resolved. Looked up from germline, CDR1 is LGHNA and CDR2 is YSLEER. CDR3 size: 15 residues. Trimming removed 4 bases at V and 2 bases at J, with 12 bases between. The CDR3 bases are TGCGCCAGCAGCCCCGCCAGGTTTGCCTACAATGAGCAGTTCTTC. Translation gives CASSPARFAYNEQFF.